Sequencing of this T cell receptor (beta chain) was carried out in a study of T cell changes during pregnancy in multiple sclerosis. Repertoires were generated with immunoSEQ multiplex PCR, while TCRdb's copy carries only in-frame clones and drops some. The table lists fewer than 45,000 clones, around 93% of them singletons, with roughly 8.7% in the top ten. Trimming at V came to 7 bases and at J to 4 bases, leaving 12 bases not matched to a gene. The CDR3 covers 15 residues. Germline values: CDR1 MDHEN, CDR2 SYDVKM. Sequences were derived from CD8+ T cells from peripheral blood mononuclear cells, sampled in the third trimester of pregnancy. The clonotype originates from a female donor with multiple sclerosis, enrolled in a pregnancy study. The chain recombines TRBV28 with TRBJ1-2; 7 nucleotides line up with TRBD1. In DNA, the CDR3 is TGTGCCAGCACCGACCAAGGGGGCAGGGTCTATGGCTACACCTTC. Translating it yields CASTDQGGRVYGYTF.